This entry describes one T cell receptor beta chain. The antigen is undetermined. This record comes from a study of shared clonotypes between healthy human individuals. Per germline, CDR1 SGHAT and CDR2 FQNNGV. Trimming pared 4 bases from V and 9 bases from J, leaving 7 bases between. This CDR3 is built from 11 residues. Whole-study results and caveats: There were few donors, and this limited the genetic and exposure-history diversity represented.

TCRdb keeps only in-frame clones here, not all; method: immunoSEQ multiplex PCR. The repertoire consists of approximately 710,000 clones, with about 90% occurring once and the leading ten covering roughly 36%. The chain carries TRBV11-2 and TRBJ2-1, with D possibly TRBD2 on 5 matching bases. Material for sequencing was memory CD8+ T cells from PBMCs. Specified subset: CD45RO+ cells pooled with CCR7-negative TemRA cells. This TCR was recovered from a man aged 18-30 years in good health. Some clones in this sample may be carry-over from other donors' samples. DNA for the CDR3: TGTGCCAGCAGCTCCGGGATTGAGCAGTTCTTC. Translation: CASSSGIEQFF. The entire variable domain, with the rest obtained from reference TRBV11-2 and TRBJ2-1, is as follows: EAGVAQSPRYKIIEKRQSVAFWCNPISGHATLYWYQQILGQGPKLLIQFQNNGVVDDSQLPKDRFSAERLKGVDSTLKIQPAKLEDSAVYLCASSSGIEQFFGPGTRLTVL.